This TCR beta chain was captured in a study of type 1 and type 2 diabetes patients (dated by TCRdb to the mid-2010s). A note on the overall study: The cohort comprised some ten type 1 diabetes patients, a few type 2 diabetes patients and roughly 6 nondiabetic controls recruited in China. Across the study, CD4+ and CD8+ T cells were positively selected from PBMCs by means of CD4 or CD8 MicroBeads on MACS columns. The whole study generated approximately 19 million paired-end reads. In the study, high-throughput sequencing was used to profile TCRbeta repertoires so that type 1 diabetes, type 2 diabetes and nondiabetic individuals could be compared. Type 2 diabetes patients were used as a disease comparison group for the type 1 diabetes patients. When roughly 22-cycle amplification was compared with approximately 25-cycle amplification, V gene usage looked similar, suggesting that primer efficiencies were similar and PCR bias was random. Paired-end sequencing of TCRbeta libraries was performed on Illumina HiSeq 2000 or MiSeq instruments.

Results and caveats for the whole study, not just this receptor: Highly correlated V and J gene usage patterns were observed for type 2 diabetes and control samples, with an average of around 0.97 between samples. Because only a limited number of T2D and control samples were sequenced, some T1D-only HECs might also appear in more T2D or control samples. Few highly-expanded CD4+ clones, median one, were found in type 2 diabetes patients, accounting for a median roughly 4% of reads. The study groups were not matched for age and gender, which could bias interpretation. In both CD4+ and CD8+ T cells, type 2 diabetes repertoires were highly diverse, with diversity significantly greater than that of type 1 diabetes repertoires.

There are 14 amino acids in the CDR3, from cysteine to phenylalanine inclusive. Only the CDR3 DNA is retained, 42 bases long and in frame from the first base. V is cut back by 5 bases and J by 3 bases, with 5 bases in the junction unmatched. Only a few counts were recorded for this clonotype. The clone's antigen remains unknown. Base quality data are lacking; no much larger clone is found one base away. Every diabetic patient fulfilled standard classification criteria for type 1 or type 2 diabetes, and glucose and C-peptide were measured using WHO-recommended methods. Donors with other autoimmune diseases or infections within the previous four weeks were excluded from participation. From each participant, 7.5 to 10 milliliters of peripheral blood were collected. PBMCs were isolated with LymphoPrep density separation. Sequencing used an Illumina MiSeq. Genomic DNA from sorted T cell subsets served as template for TCRbeta CDR3 amplification. The TCRbeta CDR3 region was amplified by multiplex PCR with 30 forward and 13 reverse primers. AMPure XP beads were used to purify the PCR products, after which a second roughly 25-cycle PCR added indices and adaptors. Before sequencing, the libraries were purified from gel with the QIAquick Gel Extraction Kit. Per the source publication's procedure: FLASH was used to merge paired-end reads, and IgBLAST was used to align the merged reads to IMGT V, D and J germline references. Reads with below 70% alignment identity to germline references were discarded, and 11,114,426 reads were retained study-wide. CDR3 boundaries, reading frame and productivity were assigned following IMGT definitions. A highly-expanded clone was defined as any clone making up 1% or more of reads, and normalized Shannon entropy served as the measure of diversity. Unpaired two-tailed t-tests were used to test group differences in Shannon entropy. The public reads were reprocessed in TCRdb via fastp at Q25 and MiXCR, keeping in-frame beta chains. Under each unique CDR3 protein, matching rows form one entry showing the most common genes and DNA. TCRdb's processing, not the authors', yielded these V and J calls. This sample comprises some 250,000 distinct CDR3 sequences, roughly 44% of them detected only once. Clones ranked in the top ten supply roughly an eighth of the sample.

This clonotype was sampled from a man in his late teens or twenties with type 2 diabetes. The rearrangement combines TRBV12-3 or TRBV12-4 with TRBJ1-1, with TRBD1 matching 8 junction bases. Sequences were obtained from peripheral blood mononuclear cells (PBMCs). The nucleotide sequence reads as follows: TGTGCCAGCAGTCAGGACAGGGAGGACACTGAAGCTTTCTTT. Its protein reads: CASSQDREDTEAFF.